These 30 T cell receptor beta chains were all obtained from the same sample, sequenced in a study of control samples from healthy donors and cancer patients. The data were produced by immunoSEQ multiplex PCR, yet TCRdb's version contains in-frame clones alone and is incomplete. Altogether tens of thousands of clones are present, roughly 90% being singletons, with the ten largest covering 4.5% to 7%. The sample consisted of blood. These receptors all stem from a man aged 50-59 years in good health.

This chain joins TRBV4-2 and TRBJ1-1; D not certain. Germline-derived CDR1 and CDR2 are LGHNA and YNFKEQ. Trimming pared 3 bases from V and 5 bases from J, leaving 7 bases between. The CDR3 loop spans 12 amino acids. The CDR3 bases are TGTGCCAGCAGCCAGGGGAGAACTGAAGCTTTCTTT. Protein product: CASSQGRTEAFF.

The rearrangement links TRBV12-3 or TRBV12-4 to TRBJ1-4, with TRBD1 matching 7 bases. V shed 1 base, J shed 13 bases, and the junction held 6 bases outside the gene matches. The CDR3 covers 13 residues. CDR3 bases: TGTGCCAGCAGTTTAGGGGACAGTCCCTTACTGTTTTTT. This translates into CASSLGDSPLLFF.

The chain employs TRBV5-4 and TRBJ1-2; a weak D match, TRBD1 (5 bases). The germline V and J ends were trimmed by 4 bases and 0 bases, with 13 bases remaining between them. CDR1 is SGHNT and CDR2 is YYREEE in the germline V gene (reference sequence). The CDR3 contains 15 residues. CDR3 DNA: TGTGCCAGCAGCCTTCGTGGGGGAGCTAACTATGGCTACACCTTC. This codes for CASSLRGGANYGYTF.

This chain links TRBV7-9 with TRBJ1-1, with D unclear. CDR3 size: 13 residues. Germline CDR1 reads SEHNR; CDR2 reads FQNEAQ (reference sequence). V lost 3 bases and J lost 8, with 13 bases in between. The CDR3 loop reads CASSFMIALEAFF. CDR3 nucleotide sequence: TGTGCCAGCAGCTTTATGATAGCCCTAGAAGCTTTCTTT.

The CDR3 loop reads CASSPLRRGSSYEQYF. In nucleotides, the CDR3 is TGTGCCAGCAGTCCTCTCCGGAGGGGGAGCTCCTACGAGCAGTACTTC. The V and J genes are TRBV2 and TRBJ2-7, with D perhaps matching TRBD1 or TRBD2 (6 bases each). The length of the CDR3 is 16 residues. Between the trimmed V and J ends, which lost 5 bases and 0 bases, there was a span of 17 bases. Germline V gene lookup returns CDR1 SNHLY and CDR2 FYNNEI.

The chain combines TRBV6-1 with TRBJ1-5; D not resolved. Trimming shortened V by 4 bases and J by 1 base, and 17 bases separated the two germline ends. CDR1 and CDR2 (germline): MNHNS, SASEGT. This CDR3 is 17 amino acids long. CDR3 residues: CASSARGGPMSNQPQHF. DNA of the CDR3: TGTGCCAGCAGTGCGCGAGGAGGCCCAATGAGCAATCAGCCCCAGCATTTT.

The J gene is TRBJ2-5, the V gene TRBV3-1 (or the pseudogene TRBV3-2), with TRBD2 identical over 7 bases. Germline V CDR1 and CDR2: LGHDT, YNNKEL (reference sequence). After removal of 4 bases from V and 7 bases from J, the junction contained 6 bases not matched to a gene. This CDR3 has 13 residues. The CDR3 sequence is CASSPTSRGTQYF. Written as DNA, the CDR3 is TGTGCCAGCAGCCCGACTAGCCGGGGGACCCAGTACTTC.

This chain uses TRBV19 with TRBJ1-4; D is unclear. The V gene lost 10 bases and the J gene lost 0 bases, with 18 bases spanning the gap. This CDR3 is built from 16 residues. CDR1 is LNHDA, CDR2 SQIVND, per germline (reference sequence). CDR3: CATTKTPHATNEKLFF. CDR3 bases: TGTGCCACAACCAAGACCCCTCATGCAACTAATGAAAAACTGTTTTTT.

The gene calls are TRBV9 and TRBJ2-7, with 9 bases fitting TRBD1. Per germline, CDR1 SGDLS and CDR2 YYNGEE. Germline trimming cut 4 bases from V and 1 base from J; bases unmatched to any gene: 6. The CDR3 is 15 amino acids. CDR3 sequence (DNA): TGTGCCAGCAGCCTCGGGACAGGGATTTCCTACGAGCAGTACTTC. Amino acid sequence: CASSLGTGISYEQYF.

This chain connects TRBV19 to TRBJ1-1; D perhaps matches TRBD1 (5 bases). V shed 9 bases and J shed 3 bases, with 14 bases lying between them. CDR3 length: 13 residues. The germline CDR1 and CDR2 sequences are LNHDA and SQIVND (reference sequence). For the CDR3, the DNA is TGTGCCAGGTATCAGGGCGTGGACACTGAAGCTTTCTTT. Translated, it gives CARYQGVDTEAFF.

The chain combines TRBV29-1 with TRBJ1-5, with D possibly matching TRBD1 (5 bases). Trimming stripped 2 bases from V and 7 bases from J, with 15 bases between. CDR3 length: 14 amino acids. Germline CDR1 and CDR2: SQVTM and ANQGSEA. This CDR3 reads CSVESGRPGQPQHF. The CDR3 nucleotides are TGCAGCGTTGAATCAGGGAGGCCTGGACAGCCCCAGCATTTT.

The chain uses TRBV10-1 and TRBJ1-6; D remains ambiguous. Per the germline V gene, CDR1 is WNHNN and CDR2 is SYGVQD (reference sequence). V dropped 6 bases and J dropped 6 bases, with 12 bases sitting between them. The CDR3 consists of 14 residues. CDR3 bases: TGCGCCAGCAGAGGAGGGAAGGTTAATTCACCCCTCCACTTT. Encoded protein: CASRGGKVNSPLHF.

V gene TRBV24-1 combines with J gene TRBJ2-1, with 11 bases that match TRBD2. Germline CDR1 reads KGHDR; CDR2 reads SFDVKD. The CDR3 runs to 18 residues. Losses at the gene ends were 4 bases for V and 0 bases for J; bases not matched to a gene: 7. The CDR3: CATSDPLAGGGSYNEQFF. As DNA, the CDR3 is TGTGCCACCAGTGACCCTCTAGCGGGGGGCGGCTCCTACAATGAGCAGTTCTTC.

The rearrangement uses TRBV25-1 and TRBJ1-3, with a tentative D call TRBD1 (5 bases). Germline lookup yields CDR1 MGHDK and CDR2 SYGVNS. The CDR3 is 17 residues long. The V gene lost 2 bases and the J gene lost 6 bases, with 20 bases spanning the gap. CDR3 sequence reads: CASSEGTQTSWTNTIYF. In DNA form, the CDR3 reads TGTGCCAGCAGTGAAGGGACCCAGACAAGTTGGACAAACACCATATATTTT.

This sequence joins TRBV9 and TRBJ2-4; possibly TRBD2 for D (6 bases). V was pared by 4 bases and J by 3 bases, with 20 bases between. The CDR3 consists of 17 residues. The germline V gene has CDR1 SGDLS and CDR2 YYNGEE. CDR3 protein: CASSSPRDSHGKNIQYF. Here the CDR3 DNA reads TGTGCCAGCAGCTCCCCCCGGGACTCCCACGGCAAAAACATTCAGTACTTC.

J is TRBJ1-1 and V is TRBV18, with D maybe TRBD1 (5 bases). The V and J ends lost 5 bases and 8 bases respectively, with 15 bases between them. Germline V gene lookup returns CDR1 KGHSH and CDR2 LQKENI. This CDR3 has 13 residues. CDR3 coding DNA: TGTGCCAGCTCAAACCGGGACCCCAGGGAAGCTTTCTTT. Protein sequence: CASSNRDPREAFF.

The CDR3 nucleotides read TGTGCCAGCAGCCTGAGCGGGGGGATCTCCTACGAGCAGTACTTC. Protein product: CASSLSGGISYEQYF. The V gene is TRBV14, the J gene TRBJ2-7; 9 nucleotides align to TRBD2. Unmatched junction bases numbered 4, after V lost 4 bases and J lost 0 bases. Germline V lookup: CDR1 SGHDN, CDR2 FVKESK. This CDR3 spans 15 amino acids.

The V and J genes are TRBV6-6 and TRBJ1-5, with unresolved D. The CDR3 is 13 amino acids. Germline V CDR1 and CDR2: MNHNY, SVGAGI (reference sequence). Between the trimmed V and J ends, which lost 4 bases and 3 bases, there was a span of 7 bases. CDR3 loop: CASSSKVNQPQHF. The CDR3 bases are TGTGCCAGCAGTTCGAAGGTCAATCAGCCCCAGCATTTT.

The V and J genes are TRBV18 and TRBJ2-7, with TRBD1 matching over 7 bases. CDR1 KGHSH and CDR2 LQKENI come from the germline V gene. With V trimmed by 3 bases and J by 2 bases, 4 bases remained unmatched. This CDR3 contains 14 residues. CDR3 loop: CASSPPDRTYEQYF. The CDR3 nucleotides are TGTGCCAGCTCACCCCCGGACAGGACCTACGAGCAGTACTTC.

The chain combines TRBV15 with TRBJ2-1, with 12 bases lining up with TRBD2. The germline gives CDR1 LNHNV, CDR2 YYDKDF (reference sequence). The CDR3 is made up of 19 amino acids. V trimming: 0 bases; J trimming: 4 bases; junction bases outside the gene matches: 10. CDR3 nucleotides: TGTGCCACCAGCAGAGATTTAGCTAGCGGGGGGGCGGGATACAATGAGCAGTTCTTC. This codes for CATSRDLASGGAGYNEQFF.

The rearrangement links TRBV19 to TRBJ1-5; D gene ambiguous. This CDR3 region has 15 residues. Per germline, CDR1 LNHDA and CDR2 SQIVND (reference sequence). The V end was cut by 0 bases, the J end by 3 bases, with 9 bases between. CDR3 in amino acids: CASSIDRATNQPQHF. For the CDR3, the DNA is TGTGCCAGTAGTATAGATAGGGCTACCAATCAGCCCCAGCATTTT.

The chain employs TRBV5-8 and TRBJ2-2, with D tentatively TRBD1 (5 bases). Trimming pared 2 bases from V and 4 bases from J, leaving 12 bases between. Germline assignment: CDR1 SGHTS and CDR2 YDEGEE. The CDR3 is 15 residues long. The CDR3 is CASSLLLTGTGELFF. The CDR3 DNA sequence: TGTGCCAGCAGCTTACTCCTCACAGGCACCGGGGAGCTGTTTTTT.

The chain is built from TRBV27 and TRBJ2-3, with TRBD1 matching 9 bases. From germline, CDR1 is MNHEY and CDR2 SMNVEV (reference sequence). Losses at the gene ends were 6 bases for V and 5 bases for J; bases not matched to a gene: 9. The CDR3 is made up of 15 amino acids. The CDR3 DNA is TGTGCCAGCAGCTCTAACAGGGGGCGGGGAGATACGCAGTATTTT. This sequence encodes CASSSNRGRGDTQYF.

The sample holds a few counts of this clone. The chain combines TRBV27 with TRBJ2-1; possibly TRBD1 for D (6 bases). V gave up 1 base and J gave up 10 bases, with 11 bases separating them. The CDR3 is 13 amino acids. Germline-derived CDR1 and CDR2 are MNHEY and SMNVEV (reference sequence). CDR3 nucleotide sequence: TGTGCCAGCAGTTTATTCACAGGGAACGAGCAGTTCTTC. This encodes CASSLFTGNEQFF.

CDR3 residues: CAWKEGNTIYF. For the CDR3, the DNA is TGTGCCTGGAAGGAGGGGAACACCATATATTTT. The chain combines TRBV30 with TRBJ1-3; D might be TRBD1 (5 bases). The CDR3 is 11 residues long. CDR1 is GTSNPN, CDR2 SVGIG, per germline (reference sequence). V shed 4 bases and J shed 7 bases, with 8 bases lying between them.

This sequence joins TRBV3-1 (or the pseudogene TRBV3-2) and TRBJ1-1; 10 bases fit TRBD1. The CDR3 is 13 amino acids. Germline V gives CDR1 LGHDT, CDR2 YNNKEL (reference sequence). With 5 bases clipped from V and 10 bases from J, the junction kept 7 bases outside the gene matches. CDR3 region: CASSSDRGLGAFF. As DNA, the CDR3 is TGTGCCAGCAGCTCCGACAGGGGGCTGGGAGCTTTCTTT.

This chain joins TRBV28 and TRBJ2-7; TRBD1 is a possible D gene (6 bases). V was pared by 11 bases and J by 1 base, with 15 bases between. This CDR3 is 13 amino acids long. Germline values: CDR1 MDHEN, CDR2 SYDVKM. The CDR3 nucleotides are TGTGCCCATCAGAGGCAGGGGTCCTACGAGCAGTACTTC. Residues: CAHQRQGSYEQYF.

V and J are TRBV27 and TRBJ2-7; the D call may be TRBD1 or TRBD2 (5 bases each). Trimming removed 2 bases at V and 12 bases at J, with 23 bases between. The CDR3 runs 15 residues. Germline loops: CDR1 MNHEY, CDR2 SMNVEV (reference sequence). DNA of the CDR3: TGTGCCAGCAGTTTAAATGGGGACGGCCCTTTTACTAGGTACTTC. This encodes CASSLNGDGPFTRYF.

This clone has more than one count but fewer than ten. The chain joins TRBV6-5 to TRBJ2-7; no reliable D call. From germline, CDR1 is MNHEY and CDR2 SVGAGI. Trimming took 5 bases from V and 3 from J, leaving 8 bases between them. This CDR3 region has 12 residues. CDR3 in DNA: TGTGCCAGCAGTCCAGGTAGCTACGAGCAGTACTTC. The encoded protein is CASSPGSYEQYF.

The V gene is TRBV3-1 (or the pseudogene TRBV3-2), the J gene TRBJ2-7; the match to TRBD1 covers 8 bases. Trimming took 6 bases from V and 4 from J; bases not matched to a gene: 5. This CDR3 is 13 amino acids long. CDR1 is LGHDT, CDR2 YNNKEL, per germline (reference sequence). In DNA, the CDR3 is TGTGCCAGCAGTCTCGACAGGGGATACGAGCAGTACTTC. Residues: CASSLDRGYEQYF.